These T cell receptor beta chains were read from a single sample in a study of blood T cell repertoires in COVID-19. TCRdb's table, derived via immunoSEQ multiplex PCR, lists solely in-frame clones and lacks some. The repertoire holds over 60,000 clones, with 65% to 90% as singletons. The sequencing input was peripheral blood. The receptors shown here come from a man between 65 and 85 years old with active or convalescent COVID-19. CDR3s include the opening cysteine and the closing phenylalanine or tryptophan. The D gene is left open where the match is weak. Size values are once, few and many counts, or a class for expanded clones, and some rows have none.

J gene,clone size,V gene,D gene,CDR3 protein,CDR3 DNA
TRBJ2-1,-,TRBV6-6,-,CASTDGSPDNEQFF,TGTGCCAGCACTGACGGGAGTCCGGACAATGAGCAGTTCTTC
TRBJ1-6,-,TRBV2,-,CASRTSRGGNNSPLHF,TGTGCCAGCAGGACCTCTAGGGGGGGAAACAATTCACCCCTCCACTTT
TRBJ2-3,once,TRBV6-2/TRBV6-3,TRBD2,CASSRVPREMGDTQYF,TGTGCCAGCAGTCGAGTCCCGCGGGAGATGGGCGATACGCAGTATTTT
TRBJ2-3,-,TRBV6-2/TRBV6-3,TRBD2,CASSSASGSGSTDTQYF,TGTGCCAGCAGTTCCGCTAGCGGGAGTGGAAGCACAGATACGCAGTATTTT
TRBJ1-1,-,TRBV29-1,TRBD1,CSGQGLNTEAFF,TGCAGCGGACAGGGGTTGAACACTGAAGCTTTCTTT
TRBJ1-1,-,TRBV4-3,-,CASSQGGNTEAFF,TGCGCCAGCAGCCAGGGGGGAAACACTGAAGCTTTCTTT
TRBJ1-6,-,TRBV16,-,CASSLGTPYNSPLHF,TGTGCCAGCAGCCTCGGGACACCCTATAATTCACCCCTCCACTTT
TRBJ1-1,medium-sized,TRBV27,TRBD1,CASSYKRQGAWPNTEAFF,TGTGCCAGCAGCTATAAAAGACAGGGGGCTTGGCCAAACACTGAAGCTTTCTTT
TRBJ1-2,-,TRBV19,-,CASSIAVGTPGRGGYTF,TGTGCCAGTAGTATAGCCGTCGGGACACCCGGTCGGGGTGGCTACACCTTC
TRBJ2-3,once,TRBV29-1,-,CSVSELGPDTQYF,TGCAGCGTTAGTGAACTAGGTCCAGATACGCAGTATTTT
TRBJ1-4,-,TRBV30,TRBD1,CAWSVRTGGTNEKLFF,TGTGCCTGGAGTGTACGAACAGGGGGCACTAATGAAAAACTGTTTTTT
TRBJ2-2,-,TRBV15,-,CATGVGWRVPTGELFF,TGTGCCACCGGGGTTGGGTGGCGGGTCCCCACCGGGGAGCTGTTTTTT
TRBJ2-1,-,TRBV11-3,TRBD2,CASSLGTSGSYSYNEQFF,TGTGCCAGCAGCTTAGGGACTAGCGGGAGTTACTCCTACAATGAGCAGTTCTTC
TRBJ2-2,-,TRBV11-3,-,CASSLSAQHEELFF,TGTGCCAGCAGCTTAAGTGCACAGCACGAGGAGCTGTTTTTT
TRBJ2-4,-,TRBV4-2,-,CASSLAEGKGAKNIQYF,TGTGCCAGCAGCTTAGCGGAGGGGAAGGGGGCCAAAAACATTCAGTACTTC
TRBJ1-2,-,TRBV7-2,TRBD1,CASSSPGQGYGYTF,TGTGCCAGCAGCTCGCCGGGACAGGGATATGGCTACACCTTC
TRBJ2-5,-,TRBV27,-,CASSLDRDTRPGTQYF,TGTGCCAGCAGTTTAGATAGGGACACTCGTCCGGGGACCCAGTACTTC
TRBJ2-3,-,TRBV12-3/TRBV12-4,-,CASSPRGDTQYF,TGTGCCAGCTCCCCGCGGGGAGATACGCAGTATTTT
TRBJ2-7,-,TRBV18,TRBD1,CASSPLPGQGTYEQYF,TGTGCCAGCTCACCACTGCCGGGACAGGGAACCTACGAGCAGTACTTC
TRBJ2-7,-,TRBV7-9,TRBD1,CASSRDRNSYEQYF,TGTGCCAGCAGCCGGGACAGAAACTCCTACGAGCAGTACTTC
TRBJ1-5,-,TRBV7-9,TRBD1,CASSTTPDRGYSNQPQHF,TGTGCCAGCAGCACCACCCCCGACAGGGGTTATAGCAATCAGCCCCAGCATTTT
TRBJ2-1,-,TRBV6-5,TRBD2,CASRETSGRVFF,TGTGCCAGCAGGGAGACTAGCGGGAGGGTGTTCTTC
TRBJ2-7,-,TRBV3-1/TRBV3-2,TRBD2,CASEHGTSGRRKSYEQYF,TGTGCCAGCGAACACGGGACTAGCGGGAGGAGGAAATCCTACGAGCAGTACTTC
TRBJ2-7,once,TRBV7-2,TRBD1,CASSSLDRVRSPYEQYF,TGTGCCAGCAGCTCACTCGACAGGGTTAGGTCCCCCTACGAGCAGTACTTC
TRBJ1-5,-,TRBV5-6,-,CASSLTGYGNQPQHF,TGTGCCAGCAGCTTGACAGGGTACGGCAATCAGCCCCAGCATTTT
TRBJ1-3,-,TRBV30,-,CAWSQKLRNSGNTIYF,TGTGCCTGGAGTCAGAAACTAAGAAACTCTGGAAACACCATATATTTT
TRBJ1-5,-,TRBV3-1/TRBV3-2,-,CASSQSRGGNQPQHF,TGTGCCAGCAGCCAGAGCAGGGGTGGTAATCAGCCCCAGCATTTT
TRBJ1-6,-,TRBV6-5,-,CASVRGGANSPLHF,TGTGCCAGCGTCCGTGGCGGGGCTAATTCACCCCTCCACTTT
TRBJ2-1,once,TRBV28,-,CASSFGTSYNEQFF,TGTGCCAGCAGTTTCGGGACATCGTACAATGAGCAGTTCTTC
TRBJ2-1,-,TRBV5-4,TRBD2,CASRVLAGSGEQFF,TGTGCCAGCAGGGTGCTAGCGGGATCGGGTGAGCAGTTCTTC
TRBJ2-3,once,TRBV11-3,TRBD2,CASSLGGAGIDTQYF,TGTGCCAGCAGCTTAGGAGGAGCGGGAATCGATACGCAGTATTTT
TRBJ2-1,-,TRBV5-4,-,CASSLLAINEQFF,TGTGCCAGCAGCCTCCTAGCGATCAATGAGCAGTTCTTC
TRBJ1-6,-,TRBV2,TRBD1,CASLQDREGGSPLHF,TGTGCCAGCCTACAGGACAGGGAAGGTGGTTCACCCCTCCACTTT
TRBJ1-2,-,TRBV14,-,CASSLSGGGGYTF,TGTGCCAGCAGCCTATCGGGCGGCGGGGGCTACACCTTC
TRBJ2-1,-,TRBV15,TRBD1,CATSSGGQASLEQFF,TGTGCCACCAGCAGTGGGGGACAGGCCTCGCTTGAGCAGTTCTTC
TRBJ2-3,-,TRBV28,-,CASSLIGTDTQYF,TGTGCCAGCAGTTTGATCGGTACAGATACGCAGTATTTT
TRBJ1-1,-,TRBV3-1/TRBV3-2,TRBD1,CASSRQGSEAFF,TGTGCCAGCAGCCGACAGGGATCTGAAGCTTTCTTT
TRBJ1-5,few,TRBV20-1,-,CSASSTIGQPQHF,TGCAGTGCTAGTTCAACTATTGGTCAGCCCCAGCATTTT
TRBJ1-3,-,TRBV5-1,-,CASSPPGGAGNTIYF,TGCGCCAGCAGCCCCCCCGGCGGGGCTGGAAACACCATATATTTT
TRBJ1-2,few,TRBV4-3,TRBD1,CASSFPPRDRVYGYTF,TGCGCCAGCAGTTTCCCTCCCCGGGACAGGGTCTATGGCTACACCTTC
TRBJ2-7,-,TRBV6-5,-,CASSPQQGGYEQYF,TGTGCCAGCAGCCCCCAGCAGGGTGGGTACGAGCAGTACTTC
TRBJ2-7,-,TRBV20-1,TRBD2,CSAERGYEQYF,TGCAGTGCGGAGCGGGGGTACGAGCAGTACTTC
TRBJ2-7,-,TRBV5-4,TRBD2,CASSISGSSYEQYF,TGTGCCAGCAGCATTAGCGGGAGCTCCTACGAGCAGTACTTC
TRBJ1-2,-,TRBV28,TRBD1,CASNRDRDEDNSGYTF,TGTGCCAGTAACCGGGACAGGGATGAAGATAATTCGGGCTACACCTTC
TRBJ1-4,-,TRBV5-1,-,CASSLGQSNEKLFF,TGCGCCAGCAGCTTGGGACAGAGTAATGAAAAACTGTTTTTT
TRBJ2-2,-,TRBV4-3,TRBD1,CASSQDGDRGIGELFF,TGCGCCAGCAGCCAAGATGGGGACAGGGGTATCGGGGAGCTGTTTTTT
TRBJ1-5,-,TRBV6-5,-,CASREGYGNQPQHF,TGTGCCAGCAGGGAGGGTTATGGCAATCAGCCCCAGCATTTT
TRBJ1-5,-,TRBV28,TRBD1,CASRTITGGRKQPQHF,TGTGCCAGCAGGACTATTACAGGGGGTAGGAAGCAGCCCCAGCATTTT
TRBJ2-5,-,TRBV3-1/TRBV3-2,-,CASSQDYRGEETQYF,TGTGCCAGCAGCCAAGATTATAGGGGTGAGGAGACCCAGTACTTC
TRBJ1-2,once,TRBV2,-,CASSQGGGYSGYTF,TGTGCCAGCAGCCAAGGCGGGGGGTACTCTGGCTACACCTTC
TRBJ1-5,-,TRBV7-9,TRBD1,CASSAQGGSNQPQHF,TGTGCCAGCAGCGCCCAGGGGGGAAGCAATCAGCCCCAGCATTTT
TRBJ2-3,-,TRBV7-2,-,CASSLDGQSALTDTQYF,TGTGCCAGCAGCTTAGATGGGCAGTCAGCCCTCACAGATACGCAGTATTTT
TRBJ2-3,-,TRBV19,TRBD2,CASSSGTSGRGTDTQYF,TGTGCCAGTAGTTCCGGGACTAGCGGGAGGGGCACAGATACGCAGTATTTT
TRBJ2-1,-,TRBV30,TRBD2,CAYTPGTSGSSYNEQFF,TGTGCCTACACACCCGGGACTAGCGGGAGCTCCTACAATGAGCAGTTCTTC